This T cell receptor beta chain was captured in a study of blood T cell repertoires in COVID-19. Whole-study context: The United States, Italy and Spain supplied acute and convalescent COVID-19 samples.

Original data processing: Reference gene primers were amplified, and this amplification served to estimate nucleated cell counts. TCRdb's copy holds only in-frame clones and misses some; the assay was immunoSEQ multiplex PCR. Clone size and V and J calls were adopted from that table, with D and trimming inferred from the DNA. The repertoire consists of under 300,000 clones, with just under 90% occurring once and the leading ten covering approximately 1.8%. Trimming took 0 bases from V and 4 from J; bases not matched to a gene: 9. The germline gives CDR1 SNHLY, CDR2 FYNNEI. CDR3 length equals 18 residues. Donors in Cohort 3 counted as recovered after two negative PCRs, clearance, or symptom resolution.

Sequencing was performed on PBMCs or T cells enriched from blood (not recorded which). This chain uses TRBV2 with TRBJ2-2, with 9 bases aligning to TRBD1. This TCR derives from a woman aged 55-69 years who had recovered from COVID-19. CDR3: CASSEALGTGLLTGELFF. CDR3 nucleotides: TGTGCCAGCAGTGAAGCGCTTGGGACAGGGCTACTCACCGGGGAGCTGTTTTTT.